Below are 31 T cell receptor beta chains sequenced from a single sample in a study of T cells in tumors after PD-1 blockade. Method: immunoSEQ multiplex PCR; TCRdb's copy keeps in-frame clones and lacks some. The sample contains about 4,200 clones, less than 75% of which appear only once. Stated time point: first of two pre-therapy site-matched biopsies about two months apart. The sequencing used tumor tissue, collected before anti-PD-1 treatment. The receptor source for this set is a human donor with basal cell carcinoma.

The chain couples TRBV2 to TRBJ2-1; tentative D call: TRBD1 (6 bases). Germline CDR1 is SNHLY and CDR2 is FYNNEI. V lost 7 bases to trimming and J lost 2 bases, with 12 bases between them. The CDR3 has 14 residues. The CDR3 protein is CASNAQGPYNEQFF. CDR3 bases: TGTGCCAGCAACGCACAGGGCCCCTACAATGAGCAGTTCTTC.

CDR3 sequence reads: CASSPSRDLETQYF. In nucleotides, the CDR3 is TGTGCCAGCAGTCCCTCCCGGGACTTAGAGACCCAGTACTTC. The chain links TRBV6-5 to TRBJ2-5, with D possibly matching TRBD2 (6 bases). The germline V gene has CDR1 MNHEY and CDR2 SVGAGI. V was pared by 5 bases and J by 4 bases, with 14 bases between. This CDR3 comprises 14 residues.

The gene calls are TRBV28 and TRBJ2-7; no clear D gene. Per the germline V gene, CDR1 is MDHEN and CDR2 is SYDVKM. This CDR3 contains 12 residues. V shed 6 bases and J shed 7 bases, with 13 bases lying between them. The CDR3 reads CASRRRVGEQYF. CDR3 DNA: TGTGCCAGCAGACGACGGGTAGGGGAGCAGTACTTC.

The CDR3 DNA is TGTGCCAGCTCACCATCAAGGGCTGCAGAGACCCAGTACTTC. It translates to CASSPSRAAETQYF. The gene calls are TRBV18 and TRBJ2-5, with D unclear. The length of the CDR3 is 14 residues. CDR1 is KGHSH and CDR2 is LQKENI in the germline V gene. Between the trimmed V and J ends, which lost 2 bases and 4 bases, there was a span of 11 bases.

This chain links TRBV6-1 with TRBJ1-2; no firm D call. Trimming pared 1 base from V and 4 bases from J, leaving 4 bases between. The CDR3 extends over 12 amino acids. From germline, CDR1 is MNHNS and CDR2 SASEGT. CDR3 sequence: CASSEGVYGYTF. The DNA for the CDR3 is TGTGCCAGCAGTGAAGGGGTCTATGGCTACACCTTC.

The chain employs TRBV6-6 and TRBJ1-4; D is perhaps TRBD1 (6 bases). Germline lookup yields CDR1 MNHNY and CDR2 SVGAGI (reference sequence). Trimming removed 10 bases from V and 0 bases from J, with 15 bases in between. This CDR3 is built from 15 residues. The CDR3 here is CAIGGGQATNEKLFF. CDR3 nucleotide sequence: TGTGCCATCGGGGGGGGACAAGCAACTAATGAAAAACTGTTTTTT.

This chain joins TRBV4-1 and TRBJ2-1; TRBD2 matches at 9 bases. CDR1 and CDR2 from the germline V gene are MGHRA and YSYEKL. V dropped 0 bases and J dropped 1; count of bases not matched to a gene: 10. The length of the CDR3 is 19 residues. The CDR3 here is CASSQDNSGGTRSYNEQFF. For the CDR3, the DNA is TGCGCCAGCAGCCAAGATAACAGCGGGGGGACCAGGTCCTACAATGAGCAGTTCTTC.

This rearrangement joins TRBV12-5 to TRBJ2-2, with 12 bases that match TRBD1. This CDR3 has 17 amino acids. The V segment lost 7 bases and the J segment 0 bases; nucleotides outside the gene matches: 6. Per germline, CDR1 LGHNT and CDR2 FRNRAP. Written as DNA, the CDR3 is TGTGCTAGTGTTCCGGGACAGGGGGCTTCGAACACCGGGGAGCTGTTTTTT. Encoded protein: CASVPGQGASNTGELFF.

The rearrangement uses TRBV29-1 and TRBJ2-3; D is possibly TRBD1 (6 bases). In germline, CDR1 is SQVTM, CDR2 ANQGSEA. The CDR3 sequence is 11 residues long. V was pared by 4 bases and J by 6 bases, with 8 bases between. CDR3 residues: CSVVQGDTQYF. The CDR3 DNA reads TGCAGCGTTGTTCAGGGGGATACGCAGTATTTT.

This clone is a singleton in its sample. The germline gene is not matched at one end of the junction; a read error may be the cause. CDR3 DNA: TGTGCCAGCAGTCTCAACGGCGTTCCCCGACCATCCTTC. This sequence encodes CASSLNGVPRPSF. The V and J genes are TRBV6-6 and TRBJ1-2; D is undetermined. This CDR3 comprises 13 residues. The V gene's germline CDR1 is MNHNY and CDR2 SVGAGI (reference sequence).

The V gene is TRBV10-3, the J gene TRBJ1-1; D possibly corresponds to TRBD1 (5 bases). The CDR3 spans 12 residues. CDR1 is ENHRY, CDR2 SYGVKD, per germline. The V end was cut by 5 bases, the J end by 10 bases, with 14 bases between. The CDR3 DNA reads as TGTGCCATCAGTCAGGAGGGGCGTGGAGCTTTCTTT. It is translated as CAISQEGRGAFF.

J is TRBJ2-2 and V is TRBV25-1; tentatively, D is TRBD1 (6 bases). The germline gives CDR1 MGHDK, CDR2 SYGVNS. Trimming took off 5 bases at V and 5 bases at J, with 15 bases between the two ends. The CDR3 is 15 amino acids. CDR3 protein: CASSSPQGETGELFF. The CDR3 bases are TGTGCCAGCAGTTCACCACAGGGAGAAACCGGGGAGCTGTTTTTT.

The chain is built from TRBV19 and TRBJ2-5, with 8 bases identical to TRBD1. The V and J ends lost 1 base and 5 bases, in that order; junction bases with no gene match: 6. Germline CDR1 and CDR2: LNHDA and SQIVND (reference sequence). The CDR3 sequence is 15 residues long. The CDR3 DNA is TGTGCCAGTAGTATAGGGACAGGGAAGTCCGAGACCCAGTACTTC. This encodes CASSIGTGKSETQYF.

The V gene is TRBV27, the J gene TRBJ2-2, with TRBD1 as a possible D gene (5 bases). CDR3 size: 15 residues. Germline V gene data show CDR1 as MNHEY and CDR2 as SMNVEV (reference sequence). Trimming cost V 5 bases and J 5 bases, with 15 bases left between them. In DNA form, the CDR3 reads TGTGCCAGCAGTCCCCGACAGTCTAGGACCGGGGAGCTGTTTTTT. Translated, it gives CASSPRQSRTGELFF.

The chain links TRBV7-9 to TRBJ2-2; 11 nucleotides match TRBD2. CDR1 and CDR2 from the germline V gene are SEHNR and FQNEAQ (reference sequence). After removal of 5 bases from V and 3 bases from J, the junction contained 5 bases not matched to a gene. This CDR3 spans 16 amino acids. As DNA, the CDR3 is TGTGCCAGCAGCCTAACTAGCGGGGGCCACACCGGGGAGCTGTTTTTT. It is translated as CASSLTSGGHTGELFF.

The chain recombines TRBV4-1 with TRBJ2-3; possibly TRBD2 for D (6 bases). The CDR3 loop spans 16 amino acids. With 0 bases removed from V and 5 bases from J, the gap between germline ends came to 15 bases. In germline, CDR1 is MGHRA, CDR2 YSYEKL. CDR3 in DNA: TGCGCCAGCAGCCAAGAAGGAACGGGGGTAGGAGATACGCAGTATTTT. Translation: CASSQEGTGVGDTQYF.

This sequence joins TRBV5-1 and TRBJ1-2; 8 bases are a match to TRBD1. This CDR3 is 15 amino acids long. The germline V gene has CDR1 SGHRS and CDR2 YFSETQ. Trimming at V came to 6 bases and at J to 6 bases, leaving 13 bases not matched to a gene. CDR3 DNA: TGCGCCAGCACCCGCGGACAGGGTGTTATGGATGGCTACACCTTC. It encodes CASTRGQGVMDGYTF.

The chain has TRBV6-1 and TRBJ2-7; possibly TRBD1 or TRBD2 for D (5 bases each). This CDR3 comprises 12 residues. Per germline, CDR1 MNHNS and CDR2 SASEGT. The V end lost 3 bases, the J end lost 4 bases, and 7 bases lay between the germline ends. This chain's CDR3 is CASSEGEYEQYF. The CDR3 DNA follows: TGTGCCAGCAGTGAGGGGGAGTACGAGCAGTACTTC.

This chain connects TRBV11-1 to TRBJ2-7, with 8 bases identical to TRBD1. CDR1 and CDR2 (germline): SGHAT, FQDESV (reference sequence). There are 13 residues in the CDR3. The V and J ends lost 6 bases and 2 bases, in that order; junction bases with no gene match: 3. CDR3 in amino acids: CASRDRGTYEQYF. Written as DNA, the CDR3 is TGTGCCAGCAGAGACAGGGGAACCTACGAGCAGTACTTC.

V and J are TRBV7-8 and TRBJ1-5; D is unclear. Per the germline V gene, CDR1 is SGHVS and CDR2 is FQNEAQ. Trimming took 1 base from V and 1 from J, leaving 8 bases between them. The CDR3 extends over 15 amino acids. CDR3 amino acids: CASSLDRVSNQPQHF. The DNA for the CDR3 is TGTGCCAGCAGCTTAGATAGGGTGAGCAATCAGCCCCAGCATTTT.

This clone appeared a single time. The rearrangement links TRBV5-1 to TRBJ2-7; D remains unclear. CDR1 and CDR2 from the germline V gene are SGHRS and YFSETQ. The CDR3 runs to 14 residues. Trimming cost V 1 base and J 2 bases, with 10 bases left between them. CDR3 in amino acids: CASSLIGGPYEQYF. The CDR3, as DNA: TGCGCCAGCAGCTTGATCGGCGGACCCTACGAGCAGTACTTC.

The chain carries TRBV3-1 (or the pseudogene TRBV3-2) and TRBJ2-7; TRBD2 is a possible D gene (6 bases). The CDR3 contains 14 residues. The V and J ends lost 4 bases and 7 bases respectively, with 17 bases between them. Germline V lookup: CDR1 LGHDT, CDR2 YNNKEL (reference sequence). The CDR3 bases are TGTGCCAGCAGCCCCTGGGCGGGGTTGGGTGAGCAGTACTTC. Protein sequence: CASSPWAGLGEQYF.

The chain joins TRBV28 to TRBJ1-3; no clear D gene. This CDR3 is 16 amino acids long. The germline V and J ends were trimmed by 6 bases and 5 bases, with 20 bases remaining between them. Per germline, CDR1 MDHEN and CDR2 SYDVKM. CDR3 sequence (DNA): TGTGCCAGCAGCCCCATAGGGAGGCCCCCCAGAAACACCATATATTTT. Translated: CASSPIGRPPRNTIYF.

This clone was counted only a few times. V and J are TRBV10-3 and TRBJ2-1; 7 bases match TRBD2. Germline-derived CDR1 and CDR2 are ENHRY and SYGVKD. This CDR3 comprises 16 residues. The ends lost 0 bases at V and 4 bases at J; junction bases unmatched: 6. The CDR3 nucleotides are TGTGCCATCAGTGAGTCGATGGCGGGAGAATACAATGAGCAGTTCTTC. This encodes CAISESMAGEYNEQFF.

This clone has just a few counts. The chain joins TRBV21-1 to TRBJ1-3; no check of the table's D call, TRBD1, against the DNA was made. TRBV21-1 is labeled a pseudogene. This CDR3 has 15 amino acids. The CDR3 sequence: CASSRTGRSGNTIYF. CDR3 DNA: TGTGCCAGCAGCAGGACAGGGCGATCGGGAAACACCATATATTTT.

This chain connects TRBV6-1 to TRBJ2-7; weak D call: TRBD1 (5 bases). The V gene's germline CDR1 is MNHNS and CDR2 SASEGT. The CDR3 loop spans 12 amino acids. Trimming pared 1 base from V and 5 bases from J, leaving 6 bases between. For the CDR3, the DNA is TGTGCCAGCAGTGAAGAAGGGGACGAGCAGTACTTC. Protein: CASSEEGDEQYF.

This chain links TRBV28 with TRBJ1-3; 11 bases are a match to TRBD1. The CDR3 runs 16 residues. Germline loops: CDR1 MDHEN, CDR2 SYDVKM. V trimming: 6 bases; J trimming: 2 bases; junction bases outside the gene matches: 6. The CDR3 region is CASSLPGQGAGNTIYF. CDR3 nucleotide sequence: TGTGCCAGCAGCCTCCCGGGACAGGGGGCTGGAAACACCATATATTTT.

The chain is built from TRBV6-7 and TRBJ1-5; D unclear. TRBV6-7 is an ORF for which the function is uncertain. V was clipped by 5 bases and J by 3 bases, with 8 bases between them. The CDR3 is 13 residues long. For the CDR3, the DNA is TGTGCCAGCAGTCAAAGACTCAATCAGCCCCAGCATTTT. This codes for CASSQRLNQPQHF.

A note on this clone: In the same sample, other DNA sequences code for this CDR3. The chain employs TRBV27 and TRBJ2-2; 7 positions agree with TRBD2. The CDR3 length is 14 residues. The germline gives CDR1 MNHEY, CDR2 SMNVEV (reference sequence). The V gene end was trimmed by 8 bases and the J gene end by 7 bases; junction bases not matched to a gene: 10. For the CDR3, the DNA is TGTGCCAGCCGCCGGCTGGGGGGGGGCGGGGAGCTGTTTTTT. The encoded protein is CASRRLGGGGELFF.

V usage is TRBV7-2 and J usage is TRBJ2-3; TRBD2 agrees at 8 bases. Germline V lookup: CDR1 SGHTA, CDR2 FQGNSA. J gave up 1 base and V 10 bases, and 7 bases lay outside the gene matches. The CDR3 is 14 amino acids. This chain's CDR3 is CATLWRGGTDTQYF. The DNA for the CDR3 is TGTGCCACCCTCTGGCGGGGGGGCACAGATACGCAGTATTTT.

The rearrangement uses TRBV6-5 and TRBJ1-2; a weak D match, TRBD1 (6 bases). Germline assignment: CDR1 MNHEY and CDR2 SVGAGI. The CDR3 sequence is 15 residues long. V dropped 7 bases and J dropped 3 bases, with 18 bases sitting between them. CDR3 region: CASNPTLGAHYGYTF. The CDR3 nucleotides read TGTGCCAGCAACCCTACTCTGGGGGCCCACTATGGCTACACCTTC.